Listed below are T cell receptor beta chains from one sample, sequenced in a study of shared clonotypes between healthy human individuals. TCRdb's copy holds only in-frame clones and misses some; the assay was immunoSEQ multiplex PCR. Among under 1,100,000 clones listed, under 80% were seen once. What was sequenced was memory CD4+ T cells sorted from blood. The receptors originated from a young man in good health. The CDR3 runs from the conserved cysteine through the conserved F or W. D genes are given only for firm matches. Where a row states a size, it is once, few, many or the class of an expanded clone; other rows omit it.

d_gene: -
j_gene: TRBJ1-5
abundance: -
v_gene: TRBV2
CDR3aa: CASSDGQVGQPQHF

d_gene: TRBD1
j_gene: TRBJ2-7
abundance: -
v_gene: TRBV20-1
CDR3aa: CSAGQGGEQYF

d_gene: -
j_gene: TRBJ1-3
abundance: -
v_gene: TRBV18
CDR3aa: CASSPLPPSSGNTIYF

d_gene: TRBD1
j_gene: TRBJ2-7
abundance: -
v_gene: TRBV5-1
CDR3aa: CASSPDRVSYEQYF

d_gene: -
j_gene: TRBJ2-5
abundance: few
v_gene: TRBV30
CDR3aa: CAWSGHFGGVGETQYF

d_gene: -
j_gene: TRBJ1-3
abundance: -
v_gene: TRBV11-2
CDR3aa: CASSLQGNTIYF

d_gene: -
j_gene: TRBJ1-2
abundance: -
v_gene: TRBV28
CDR3aa: CASSPWGTSYTF

d_gene: -
j_gene: TRBJ1-2
abundance: -
v_gene: TRBV4-3
CDR3aa: CASSQDYSYGYTF

d_gene: TRBD1
j_gene: TRBJ1-2
abundance: -
v_gene: TRBV7-2
CDR3aa: CASSRGTAIYF

d_gene: -
j_gene: TRBJ1-3
abundance: -
v_gene: TRBV28
CDR3aa: CASSRGPGNTIYF

d_gene: TRBD2
j_gene: TRBJ2-2
abundance: -
v_gene: TRBV10-3
CDR3aa: CAISESSASGRAGTGELFF

d_gene: -
j_gene: TRBJ1-2
abundance: -
v_gene: TRBV7-2
CDR3aa: CASSVRVGEPNTF

d_gene: -
j_gene: TRBJ2-2
abundance: -
v_gene: TRBV11-2
CDR3aa: CASRFLKAGITGELFF

d_gene: TRBD1
j_gene: TRBJ1-3
abundance: -
v_gene: TRBV30
CDR3aa: CAWSAGTGAGNTIYF

d_gene: -
j_gene: TRBJ1-5
abundance: -
v_gene: TRBV15
CDR3aa: CATSRAEGVTGNQPQHF

d_gene: -
j_gene: TRBJ1-1
abundance: -
v_gene: TRBV6-6
CDR3aa: CASSYGRHTEAFF

d_gene: TRBD1
j_gene: TRBJ2-3
abundance: -
v_gene: TRBV27
CDR3aa: CASSFPLTTGGMSDTQYF